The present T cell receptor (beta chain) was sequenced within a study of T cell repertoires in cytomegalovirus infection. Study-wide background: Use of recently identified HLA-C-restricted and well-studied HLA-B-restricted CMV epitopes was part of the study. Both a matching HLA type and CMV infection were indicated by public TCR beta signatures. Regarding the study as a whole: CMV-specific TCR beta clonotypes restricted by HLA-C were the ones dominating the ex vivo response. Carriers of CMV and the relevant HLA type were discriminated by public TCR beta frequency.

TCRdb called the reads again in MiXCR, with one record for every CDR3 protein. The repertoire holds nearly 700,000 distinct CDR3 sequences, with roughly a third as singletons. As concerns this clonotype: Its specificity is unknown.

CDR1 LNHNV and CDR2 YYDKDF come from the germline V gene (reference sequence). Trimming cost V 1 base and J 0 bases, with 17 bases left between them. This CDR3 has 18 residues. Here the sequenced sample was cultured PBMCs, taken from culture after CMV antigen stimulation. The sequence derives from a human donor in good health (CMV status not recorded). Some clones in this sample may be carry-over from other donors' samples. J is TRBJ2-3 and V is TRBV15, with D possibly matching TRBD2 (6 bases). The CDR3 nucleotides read TGTGCCACCAGCAGAGCGCTTTTAGCGGACCCTAGCACAGATACGCAGTATTTT. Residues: CATSRALLADPSTDTQYF.